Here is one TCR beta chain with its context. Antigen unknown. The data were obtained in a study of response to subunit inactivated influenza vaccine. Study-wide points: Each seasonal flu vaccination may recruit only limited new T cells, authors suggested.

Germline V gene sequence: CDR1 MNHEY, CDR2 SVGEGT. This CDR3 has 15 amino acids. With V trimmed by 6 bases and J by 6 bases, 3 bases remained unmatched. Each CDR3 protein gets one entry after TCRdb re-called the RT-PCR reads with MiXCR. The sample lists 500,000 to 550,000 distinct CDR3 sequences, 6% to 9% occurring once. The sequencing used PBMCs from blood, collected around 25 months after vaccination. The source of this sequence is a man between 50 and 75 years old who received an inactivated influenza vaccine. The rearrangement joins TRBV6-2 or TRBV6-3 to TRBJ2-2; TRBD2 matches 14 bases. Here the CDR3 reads CASRPGLAGAGELFF. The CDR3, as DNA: TGTGCCAGCAGACCGGGACTAGCGGGAGCCGGGGAGCTGTTTTTT.